Here is one T cell receptor (beta chain) with its context. Antigen: not known. The sample is drawn from a study of T cells in Graves' hyperthyroidism and ophthalmopathy. Study conclusions and caveats: Separating ophthalmopathy from stable hyperthyroidism was achieved by a 13 V-J model.

V dropped 0 bases and J dropped 8 bases, with 13 bases sitting between them. CDR1 and CDR2 from the germline V gene are PRHDT and FYEKMQ (reference sequence). The CDR3 spans 15 residues. A patient was excluded if there was uncontrolled infection, other autoimmune disease, pregnancy or lactation. Clinicians diagnosed patients from clinical symptoms, serum thyroxine and TRAb, thyroid ultrasound and orbital computed tomography. RNA transcripts gave rise to amplified TCR beta CDR3 regions. The HTBI primer set served for first-round RT-PCR of the TCR CDR3. Using its own MiXCR run on the multiplex PCR reads, TCRdb lists one record per CDR3 protein. Altogether some 530,000 distinct CDR3 sequences are present, under 25% being singletons, with the ten largest covering about 49%.

This chain joins TRBV13 and TRBJ1-4; D gene ambiguous. This receptor was obtained from a woman aged 70-85 years with Graves' ophthalmopathy. Sequenced material: blood. The CDR3 nucleotides are TGTGCCAGCAGCTTAGGCTCCACCCGGCGGGAAAAACTGTTTTTT. Encoded protein: CASSLGSTRREKLFF.